This T cell receptor (beta chain) was sequenced in a study of identical twins. The table lists this clonotype with a few counts. A single record per CDR3 protein comes from TCRdb applying MiXCR to the 5' RACE reads. The table shows under 300,000 distinct CDR3 sequences, with over 13% occurring only once. Sequencing was performed on memory (CD45RO+) T cells sorted from blood. The TCR comes from a woman aged 18-29 years in good health.

CDR3 sequence reads: CASSPRGGGTHEQYF. CDR3 in DNA: TGTGCCAGCAGCCCAAGGGGCGGGGGTACCCACGAGCAGTACTTC. The chain joins TRBV7-9 to TRBJ2-7, with 7 bases that match TRBD2. In germline, CDR1 is SEHNR, CDR2 FQNEAQ (reference sequence). CDR3 length: 15 amino acids. V lost 5 bases, J lost 5 bases, and 12 bases stayed unmatched.